What follows is one T cell receptor beta chain and its context. This entry belongs to a study of PD-L1 blockade in urothelial cancer. TCRdb keeps only in-frame clones here, not all; method: immunoSEQ multiplex PCR. The sample carries 55,000 or so clones, 84% recorded once. This CDR3 is built from 22 residues. J lost 0 bases, V lost 4 bases, and 20 bases had no gene match. J is TRBJ2-3 and V is TRBV5-3, with TRBD2 matching 13 bases. TRBV5-3 counts as an open reading frame of uncertain function. The sample in question was PBMCs, obtained around atezolizumab (anti-PD-L1) treatment. This TCR derives from a man in his forties or fifties with urothelial cancer. CDR3 nucleotide sequence: TGTGCCAGAAGCGTATCGGGACTAGCGGGGTCCTTTCAGCACGGGAGCACAGATACGCAGTATTTT. It specifies CARSVSGLAGSFQHGSTDTQYF.